These 27 T cell receptor beta chains were all obtained from the same sample, sequenced in a study of T cell changes during pregnancy in multiple sclerosis. Clones were sequenced by immunoSEQ multiplex PCR, and TCRdb holds only the in-frame ones, with some missing. The data show about 120,000 clones, 93% seen once. The sample here was peripheral blood, taken before pregnancy. These receptors were taken from a female donor with multiple sclerosis, enrolled in a pregnancy study.

In this sample, this clone turned up once. The same CDR3 arises from other DNA sequences in this sample as well. The genes are TRBV5-1 and TRBJ2-1, with 14 bases lining up with TRBD2. The V gene end was trimmed by 3 bases and the J gene end by 2 bases; junction bases not matched to a gene: 1. Germline CDR1 SGHRS, CDR2 YFSETQ. There are 16 residues in the CDR3. The CDR3 region has the DNA TGCGCCAGCAGCTCGGGACTAGCGGGAGCCTACAATGAGCAGTTCTTC. Translating gives CASSSGLAGAYNEQFF.

The chain carries TRBV18 and TRBJ1-1, with D unclear. The CDR3 loop spans 14 amino acids. Germline loops: CDR1 KGHSH, CDR2 LQKENI. The V and J ends lost 1 base and 1 base respectively, with 7 bases between them. As DNA, the CDR3 is TGTGCCAGCTCACCACTGGCCGAGAACACTGAAGCTTTCTTT. Translating it yields CASSPLAENTEAFF.

The chain is built from TRBV6-1 and TRBJ2-2, with D perhaps TRBD1 (5 bases). V lost 6 bases and J 4 bases, leaving 9 bases between the germline ends. CDR1 MNHNS and CDR2 SASEGT come from the germline V gene. The length of the CDR3 is 13 residues. CDR3 loop: CASRARGTGELFF. In DNA form, the CDR3 reads TGTGCCAGCAGAGCTAGGGGCACCGGGGAGCTGTTTTTT.

The CDR3 coding sequence is TGCGCCAGCAGCCCTAGCGCCGCAGGAGCCGGAAACACCATATATTTT. It specifies CASSPSAAGAGNTIYF. The rearrangement uses TRBV5-1 and TRBJ1-3; the D is unclear. V was pared by 4 bases and J by 4 bases, with 18 bases between. Germline V gene lookup returns CDR1 SGHRS and CDR2 YFSETQ. CDR3 length: 16 residues.

The chain is built from TRBV5-6 and TRBJ1-6, with TRBD1 matching over 9 bases. The CDR3 sequence is 16 residues long. Per germline, CDR1 SGHDT and CDR2 YYEEEE. With 2 bases clipped from V and 7 bases from J, the junction kept 7 bases outside the gene matches. The DNA of the CDR3 is TGTGCCAGCAGCTTAGGGACAGGGCTCTTCAATTCACCCCTCCACTTT. Protein: CASSLGTGLFNSPLHF.

The chain joins TRBV5-6 to TRBJ1-2; D may be TRBD1 (6 bases). The CDR3 runs to 15 residues. Trimming removed 2 bases at V and 8 bases at J, with 19 bases between. Per the germline V gene, CDR1 is SGHDT and CDR2 is YYEEEE. Written as DNA, the CDR3 is TGTGCCAGCAGCTTACCAGGGGCTGCGGCACGGGGCTACACCTTC. It is translated as CASSLPGAAARGYTF. The entire variable domain, with the rest obtained from reference TRBV5-6 and TRBJ1-2, is as follows: DAGVTQSPTHLIKTRGQQVTLRCSPKSGHDTVSWYQQALGQGPQFIFQYYEEEERQRGNFPDRFSGHQFPNYSSELNVNALLLGDSALYLCASSLPGAAARGYTFGSGTRLTVV.

This chain connects TRBV2 to TRBJ1-2, with TRBD1 identical over 8 bases. The CDR3 length is 15 residues. Germline values: CDR1 SNHLY, CDR2 FYNNEI. Trimming cost V 6 bases and J 0 bases; bases outside gene matches: 6. In DNA form, the CDR3 reads TGTGCCAGCAGGACAGGGGTATTAGCTAACTATGGCTACACCTTC. It is translated as CASRTGVLANYGYTF.

This clone was recorded once. J is TRBJ1-2 and V is TRBV2; D remains ambiguous. The V and J ends lost 5 bases and 3 bases respectively, with 13 bases between them. This CDR3 has 14 amino acids. Germline V CDR1 and CDR2: SNHLY, FYNNEI. The CDR3 nucleotides are TGTGCCAGCAGTCCATTTGTCGGGGACTATGGCTACACCTTC. Its translation: CASSPFVGDYGYTF.

This clone was seen once. The rearrangement joins TRBV14 to TRBJ2-5; D gene unclear. CDR3 length: 13 residues. Germline CDR1 reads SGHDN; CDR2 reads FVKESK. The germline V and J ends were trimmed by 2 bases and 5 bases, with 9 bases remaining between them. CDR3 sequence (DNA): TGTGCCAGCAGCCAATTAGCCCTCGAGACCCAGTACTTC. Translating gives CASSQLALETQYF. The whole variable domain, filled in from reference TRBV14 and TRBJ2-5, reads EAGVTQFPSHSVIEKGQTVTLRCDPISGHDNLYWYRRVMGKEIKFLLHFVKESKQDESGMPNNRFLAERTGGTYSTLKVQPAELEDSGVYFCASSQLALETQYFGPGTRLLVL.

The chain joins TRBV7-9 to TRBJ2-1; 7 nucleotides agree with TRBD1. Germline loops: CDR1 SEHNR, CDR2 FQNEAQ (reference sequence). The junction had 7 bases not matched to a gene; V was cut back by 2 bases and J by 9 bases. The length of the CDR3 is 14 residues. CDR3: CASSLTGPGGEQFF. In nucleotides, the CDR3 is TGTGCCAGCAGCTTAACGGGACCAGGGGGTGAGCAGTTCTTC.

The CDR3 reads CASRRQGAYEQFF. As DNA, the CDR3 is TGTGCCAGCAGAAGACAGGGGGCTTATGAGCAGTTCTTC. The V and J genes are TRBV28 and TRBJ2-1; 10 bases line up with TRBD1. J lost 8 bases, V lost 6 bases, and 4 bases had no gene match. The germline gives CDR1 MDHEN, CDR2 SYDVKM. The CDR3 extends over 13 amino acids. The whole variable domain, filled in from reference TRBV28 and TRBJ2-1, reads DVKVTQSSRYLVKRTGEKVFLECVQDMDHENMFWYRQDPGLGLRLIYFSYDVKMKEKGDIPEGYSVSREKKERFSLILESASTNQTSMYLCASRRQGAYEQFFGPGTRLTVL.

The V and J genes are TRBV5-1 and TRBJ2-7; 7 bases align to TRBD2. Trimming cost V 5 bases and J 0 bases; bases outside gene matches: 5. Germline V CDR1 and CDR2: SGHRS, YFSETQ. The CDR3 sequence is 14 residues long. The CDR3 protein is CASSTGGSSYEQYF. CDR3 DNA: TGCGCCAGCAGTACTGGCGGGAGCTCCTACGAGCAGTACTTC. The variable domain in full, completed from reference TRBV5-1 and TRBJ2-7, reads KAGVTQTPRYLIKTRGQQVTLSCSPISGHRSVSWYQQTPGQGLQFLFEYFSETQRNKGNFPGRFSGRQFSNSRSEMNVSTLELGDSALYLCASSTGGSSYEQYFGPGTRLTVT.

The chain joins TRBV7-9 to TRBJ1-2; D is perhaps TRBD1 (5 bases). Trimming pared 4 bases from V and 4 bases from J, leaving 22 bases between. The germline CDR1 and CDR2 sequences are SEHNR and FQNEAQ (reference sequence). The CDR3 has 17 residues. Here the CDR3 reads CASSSPTVFGESYGYTF. CDR3 nucleotides: TGTGCCAGCAGCTCCCCGACAGTATTTGGGGAAAGCTATGGCTACACCTTC. The whole variable domain, filled in from reference TRBV7-9 and TRBJ1-2, reads DTGVSQNPRHKITKRGQNVTFRCDPISEHNRLYWYRQTLGQGPEFLTYFQNEAQLEKSRLLSDRFSAERPKGSFSTLEIQRTEQGDSAMYLCASSSPTVFGESYGYTFGSGTRLTVV.

The rearrangement links TRBV5-1 to TRBJ1-4; possible D gene TRBD1, 5 bases. Trimming took off 1 base at V and 0 bases at J, with 10 bases between the two ends. This CDR3 is built from 16 residues. Germline assignment: CDR1 SGHRS and CDR2 YFSETQ. This chain's CDR3 is CASSLWGGATNEKLFF. DNA of the CDR3: TGCGCCAGCAGCTTGTGGGGGGGTGCAACTAATGAAAAACTGTTTTTT.

The chain recombines TRBV15 with TRBJ2-7; D not certain. V was shortened by 8 bases and J by 2 bases, with 13 bases between the two germline ends. This CDR3 contains 13 residues. Germline V CDR1 and CDR2: LNHNV, YYDKDF (reference sequence). The CDR3 loop reads CATARGKAYEQYF. The CDR3 region has the DNA TGTGCCACCGCTAGAGGAAAAGCCTACGAGCAGTACTTC.

This clone was seen once. V usage is TRBV4-1 and J usage is TRBJ1-2; D gene unclear. This CDR3 is 15 amino acids long. The germline V gene encodes CDR1 MGHRA and CDR2 YSYEKL. V gave up 0 bases and J gave up 4 bases, with 12 bases separating them. CDR3 amino acids: CASSQDLQAFYGYTF. The CDR3, as DNA: TGCGCCAGCAGCCAAGATCTCCAGGCTTTCTATGGCTACACCTTC.

The rearrangement joins TRBV21-1 to TRBJ2-3; the D segment call TRBD2 is taken from the table without a DNA check. TRBV21-1 is reported as a pseudogene. This CDR3 has 15 amino acids. The CDR3 loop reads CASSIGVHSRNTQYF. CDR3 DNA sequence: TGTGCCAGCAGCATCGGTGTCCATAGCCGGAATACGCAGTATTTT.

The CDR3 DNA reads TGTGCCAGCAGGCTACAGGGGCAGTACTTC. Its translation is CASRLQGQYF. The chain joins TRBV5-4 to TRBJ2-7; D is possibly TRBD1 (6 bases). CDR1 is SGHNT and CDR2 is YYREEE in the germline V gene (reference sequence). The CDR3 is 10 residues long. V was cut by 5 bases and J by 9 bases, with 9 bases left in between.

V usage is TRBV7-9 and J usage is TRBJ2-1, with a possible D match to TRBD2 (5 bases). With 7 bases removed from V and 0 bases from J, the gap between germline ends came to 19 bases. The CDR3 is 17 residues long. CDR1 and CDR2 (germline): SEHNR, FQNEAQ (reference sequence). The CDR3 loop is CASITPDQRSSYNEQFF. In DNA, the CDR3 is TGTGCCAGCATCACCCCGGACCAGCGGAGCTCCTACAATGAGCAGTTCTTC.

The chain couples TRBV7-2 to TRBJ1-2, with 11 bases that match TRBD1. Germline CDR1 and CDR2: SGHTA and FQGNSA. This CDR3 has 14 residues. Unmatched junction bases numbered 3, after V lost 1 base and J lost 8 bases. The CDR3 coding sequence is TGTGCCAGCAGCTTAGTGGGACAGGGGGTGGGCTACACCTTC. Protein product: CASSLVGQGVGYTF.

This chain links TRBV27 with TRBJ1-5; D not certain. Trimming pared 3 bases from V and 6 bases from J, leaving 15 bases between. The germline V gene encodes CDR1 MNHEY and CDR2 SMNVEV (reference sequence). The CDR3 length is 15 residues. The CDR3 DNA reads TGTGCCAGCAGTTTTACGGGTCGAGGAGGTCAGCCCCAGCATTTT. Residues: CASSFTGRGGQPQHF.

The V and J genes are TRBV7-3 and TRBJ2-2; 8 bases match TRBD2. The CDR3 sequence is 17 residues long. V lost 5 bases and J lost 0; bases outside the gene matches: 8. Germline CDR1 reads SGHTA; CDR2 reads FQGTGA. In DNA, the CDR3 is TGTGCCAGCAGCCCCGGGAGGGCGGCGTCGAACACCGGGGAGCTGTTTTTT. This sequence encodes CASSPGRAASNTGELFF.

This chain joins TRBV27 and TRBJ2-2, with D maybe TRBD2 (6 bases). V gave up 6 bases and J gave up 1 base, with 12 bases separating them. The CDR3 sequence is 15 residues long. Germline V gene sequence: CDR1 MNHEY, CDR2 SMNVEV (reference sequence). CDR3 DNA: TGTGCCAGCAGCTCGGTGCGGGGGAACACCGGGGAGCTGTTTTTT. This encodes CASSSVRGNTGELFF.

V gene TRBV7-8 combines with J gene TRBJ1-3, with D possibly being TRBD1 (5 bases). Germline CDR1 reads SGHVS; CDR2 reads FQNEAQ. V lost 5 bases, J lost 4 bases, and 15 bases lay in between. The CDR3 is made up of 15 amino acids. DNA for the CDR3: TGTGCCAGCAGCCCCCATCCGGGGGGAGGAAACACCATATATTTT. Translating it yields CASSPHPGGGNTIYF.

This clone was recorded only once. The rearrangement joins TRBV6-5 to TRBJ2-1; 8 positions match TRBD1. V shed 2 bases and J 2 bases; nucleotides not matched to a gene: 5. Germline V CDR1 and CDR2: MNHEY, SVGAGI. This CDR3 has 16 residues. This chain's CDR3 is CASSYVGQGTYNEQFF. DNA for the CDR3: TGTGCCAGCAGTTACGTTGGACAGGGCACCTACAATGAGCAGTTCTTC.

The chain carries TRBV27 and TRBJ1-1; 8 bases map to TRBD1. Germline V gives CDR1 MNHEY, CDR2 SMNVEV (reference sequence). Germline trimming cut 5 bases from V and 0 bases from J; bases unmatched to any gene: 5. This CDR3 comprises 15 residues. CDR3 sequence reads: CASSSRTGLNTEAFF. CDR3 nucleotide sequence: TGTGCCAGCAGTAGCCGGACAGGGTTGAACACTGAAGCTTTCTTT.

This rearrangement joins TRBV9 to TRBJ2-1; tentative D call: TRBD2 (6 bases). This CDR3 comprises 14 residues. Between the trimmed V and J ends, which lost 0 bases and 10 bases, there was a span of 14 bases. The germline V gene encodes CDR1 SGDLS and CDR2 YYNGEE. CDR3 coding DNA: TGTGCCAGCAGCGTAGTACACGGGGCGGGAGAGCAGTTCTTC. It is translated as CASSVVHGAGEQFF.